A single T cell receptor (beta chain) is shown here with its context. The table lists this clone with many counts. Its antigen target is currently unknown. No base quality information exists; no much larger clone differs at one position. The same CDR3 is also encoded by other DNA sequences in this sample. The CDR3 starts with the cysteine, ends with the phenylalanine, and has 14 residues. Here the CDR3 DNA is all that survives: 42 bases in frame from base 1. For CDR1 and CDR2, the germline V gene lists LGHNA and YSLEER. A distance of 9 bases separates the germline ends of V and J, which lose 0 bases and 3 bases respectively. In the paper's terms, the time point label means: around 2 years on ibrutinib. For TCR beta library preparation, around 1.8 micrograms of genomic DNA were extracted from the cryopreserved PBMCs. High-throughput TCR beta sequencing was performed on longitudinal blood samples from CLL patients receiving ibrutinib monotherapy. The patients were enrolled in a single-center, open-label phase 2 trial of ibrutinib monotherapy.

Each clonotype received, on average, 10x coverage in deep resolution sequencing performed on a MiSeq, where the target depth lay between 1 in 1 million and 1 in 200,000 T cells. The immunoSEQ hsTCRB Kit was used to generate the TCR beta libraries. As for the authors' bioinformatics: ImmunoSEQ Data Assistant and ImmunoSEQ Analyzer were used for data analysis, and V, D and J genes were assigned according to IMGT definitions. Clonality, which ranges from 0 to 1, was calculated as one minus the normalized Shannon entropy of productive rearrangement frequencies. Only overrepresented clonotypes making up at least 0.05% of the repertoire of each patient were included in the public clonotype analysis. Repertoires from approximately 12 age-matched healthy donors in immuneACCESS were used as clonality controls. Here the immuneACCESS table is served through TCRdb, limited to in-frame sequences with V and J called. Missing clones are a known gap in these copies; in checked studies unresolved V genes cover under half, and the rest lacks a known reason. V, J and clone size are taken as reported in that table, and D and trimming were inferred from the DNA itself. The sample table lists 25,000 to 30,000 clones, approximately 68% of them with a count of one. The ten largest clones take up roughly 56% of the sample.

These data come from a study of cytotoxic CD8 clonotypes in ibrutinib-treated CLL listed by TCRdb under 2021. Context from the whole study: In this cohort, some 14 patients were treatment-naive and more than 9 were relapsed/refractory, while fewer than 18 had unmutated IGHV. Responses were partial in 24 patients and complete in 2; after median around 65 months follow-up, approximately 15 stayed in remission and around 12 progressed. Response samples were obtained after a median of approximately 12 months of treatment, with a range of roughly 6 to 40 months. On average, each sample yielded 255,043 productive templates and 80,000 to 95,000 productive rearrangements. Of the roughly 86 participants in the trial, about 26 had longitudinal samples available. Cryopreserved peripheral blood mononuclear cells were collected at three points: before therapy, at response, and at either sustained remission or disease progression. Patients were still on ibrutinib when every remission and progressive disease sample was collected. What the study reported, not specific to this receptor: Public clonotypes were found to be uncommon and were observed to contract or remain stable during treatment; the increase in clonality was shown to reflect expansion of private clonotypes at ibrutinib response. Clonality rose at ibrutinib response, remained stable during sustained remission, and dropped back toward baseline at progression. Baseline clonality exceeded that of age-matched healthy donors and correlated strongly with circulating CD8+ T-cell counts. Lymph node repertoires were not examined, and the timing of sampling was not matched between patients in sustained remission and those whose disease progressed.

The input for sequencing was PBMCs, taken after 24 months of ibrutinib treatment. The chain links TRBV4-3 with TRBJ2-7; too little of a D gene remains to name it. The TCR sequence derives from a human donor with chronic lymphocytic leukemia. The CDR3 amino acid sequence is: CASSQEARVYEQYF. The nucleotide sequence is given as TGCGCCAGCAGCCAAGAAGCAAGAGTCTACGAGCAGTACTTC.